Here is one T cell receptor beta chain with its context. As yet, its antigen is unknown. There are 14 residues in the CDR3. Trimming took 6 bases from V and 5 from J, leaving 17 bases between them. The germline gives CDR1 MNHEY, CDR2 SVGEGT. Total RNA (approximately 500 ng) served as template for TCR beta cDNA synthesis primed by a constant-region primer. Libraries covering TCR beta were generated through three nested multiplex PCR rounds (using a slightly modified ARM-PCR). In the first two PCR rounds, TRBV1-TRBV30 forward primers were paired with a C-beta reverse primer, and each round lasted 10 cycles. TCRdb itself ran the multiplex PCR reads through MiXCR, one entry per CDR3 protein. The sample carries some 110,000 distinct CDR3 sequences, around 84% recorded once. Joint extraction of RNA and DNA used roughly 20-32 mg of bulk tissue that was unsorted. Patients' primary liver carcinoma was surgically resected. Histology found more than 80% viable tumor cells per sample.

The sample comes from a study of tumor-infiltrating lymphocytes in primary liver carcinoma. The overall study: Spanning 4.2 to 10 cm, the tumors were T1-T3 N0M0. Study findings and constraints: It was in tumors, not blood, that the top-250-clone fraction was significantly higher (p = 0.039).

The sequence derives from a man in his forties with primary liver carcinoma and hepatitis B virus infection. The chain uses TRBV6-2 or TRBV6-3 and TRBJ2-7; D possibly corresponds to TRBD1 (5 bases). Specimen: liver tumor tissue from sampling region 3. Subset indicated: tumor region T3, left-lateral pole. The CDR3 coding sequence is TGTGCCAGCAGCCTCCGGAACAGGACACACGAGCAGTACTTC. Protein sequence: CASSLRNRTHEQYF.